The rows below give T cell receptor beta chains drawn from one sample of a study of T cell repertoires and HLA-DP antigens. Profiling relied on immunoSEQ multiplex PCR, and the TCRdb table lists in-frame clones only, not all of them. The sample consists of around 70,000 clones, roughly 77% of them appearing once. Their antigens remain unidentified. Specimen: CD4+ T cells from PBMCs. These receptors came from a man aged 55 to 69 in good health and CMV-seronegative. CDR3s include the opening cysteine and the closing phenylalanine or tryptophan. D genes are given only for firm matches. Not all rows give a size; the values are once, few, many and, for expanded clones, a class.

D | J | V | size | CDR3 | DNA
. | TRBJ2-5 | TRBV6-6 | . | CASSFEGLGRETQYF | TGTGCCAGCAGTTTTGAGGGCTTGGGGAGAGAGACCCAGTACTTC
TRBD1 | TRBJ1-6 | TRBV9 | . | CASSPGTGQGSPLHF | TGTGCCAGCAGCCCCGGGACAGGGCAAGGGTCACCCCTCCACTTT
. | TRBJ2-5 | TRBV5-1 | . | CASRGGQGGETQYF | TGCGCCAGCCGGGGCGGGCAGGGAGGAGAGACCCAGTACTTC
. | TRBJ2-4 | TRBV19 | . | CASSIRDLNIQYF | TGTGCCAGTAGTATCCGGGATTTGAACATTCAGTACTTC
TRBD2 | TRBJ2-5 | TRBV9 | . | CASSVASGGALETQYF | TGTGCCAGCAGCGTAGCCAGCGGGGGGGCCTTGGAGACCCAGTACTTC
. | TRBJ1-6 | TRBV7-2 | . | CASTRGGGSYNSPLHF | TGTGCCAGCACCAGGGGTGGGGGCTCCTATAATTCACCCCTCCACTTT
TRBD1 | TRBJ1-1 | TRBV28 | . | CASSLGTGRAEAFF | TGTGCCAGCAGTTTAGGGACAGGGAGGGCTGAAGCTTTCTTT
. | TRBJ2-1 | TRBV12-2 | . | CASRLGARPKFGNEQFF | TGTGCAAGTCGCTTAGGGGCTAGACCCAAATTCGGGAATGAGCAGTTCTTC
. | TRBJ1-1 | TRBV20-1 | . | CSAPRDTEAFF | TGCAGTGCTCCCCGGGACACTGAAGCTTTCTTT
TRBD1 | TRBJ2-5 | TRBV28 | . | CASSLLQGAETQYF | TGTGCCAGCAGTTTGTTACAGGGGGCTGAGACCCAGTACTTC
TRBD2 | TRBJ2-1 | TRBV7-9 | once | CASSLGLAFNNEQFF | TGTGCCAGCAGCCTGGGACTAGCCTTCAACAATGAGCAGTTCTTC
. | TRBJ2-1 | TRBV5-6 | . | CASSLLGVSVTYNEQFF | TGTGCCAGCAGTCTTTTAGGGGTTAGCGTAACCTACAATGAGCAGTTCTTC
. | TRBJ2-2 | TRBV18 | . | CASSPRTTNTGELFF | TGTGCCAGCTCACCAAGGACTACTAACACCGGGGAGCTGTTTTTT
. | TRBJ2-2 | TRBV5-1 | . | CASSLGTVNTGELFF | TGCGCCAGCAGCTTGGGGACAGTGAACACCGGGGAGCTGTTTTTT
. | TRBJ1-3 | TRBV19 | few | CASTWVSSGNTIYF | TGTGCCAGTACTTGGGTAAGCTCTGGAAACACCATATATTTT
. | TRBJ2-7 | TRBV19 | . | CASSTNMEASYEQYF | TGTGCCAGTAGTACCAACATGGAGGCGAGTTACGAGCAGTACTTC
TRBD1 | TRBJ2-3 | TRBV19 | . | CASSSRDRVGTDTQYF | TGTGCCAGTAGTTCCCGGGACAGGGTTGGCACAGATACGCAGTATTTT
. | TRBJ1-2 | TRBV19 | . | CASSINGQLNYGYTF | TGTGCCAGTAGTATTAACGGACAGTTAAACTATGGCTACACCTTC
TRBD1 | TRBJ1-5 | TRBV6-5 | . | CASSYRDRGAGSQHF | TGTGCCAGCAGTTACCGGGACAGGGGTGCCGGGTCCCAGCATTTT
. | TRBJ2-2 | TRBV11-3 | . | CASSIMWGAGELFF | TGTGCCAGCAGCATTATGTGGGGGGCCGGGGAGCTGTTTTTT
. | TRBJ1-5 | TRBV7-2 | . | CASSLGQPPQPQHF | TGTGCCAGCAGCTTAGGTCAGCCTCCGCAGCCCCAGCATTTT
. | TRBJ1-1 | TRBV28 | . | CASSFPTGGNTEAFF | TGTGCCAGCAGTTTTCCGACAGGAGGGAACACTGAAGCTTTCTTT
TRBD1 | TRBJ1-2 | TRBV7-2 | . | CASSRMTGDNQGYTF | TGTGCCAGCAGCCGAATGACAGGGGATAATCAGGGCTACACCTTC
. | TRBJ1-2 | TRBV18 | once | CASSPEEGNYGYTF | TGTGCCAGCTCACCGGAGGAGGGGAACTATGGCTACACCTTC
TRBD2 | TRBJ2-2 | TRBV29-1 | . | CSGRLRTSGAGELFF | TGCAGCGGCAGGTTGAGGACTAGCGGAGCCGGGGAGCTGTTTTTT
. | TRBJ1-2 | TRBV30 | . | CAWSPGTDYSYTF | TGTGCCTGGAGTCCCGGGACGGATTATAGCTACACCTTC
. | TRBJ2-2 | TRBV19 | . | CASSRLLNTGELFF | TGTGCCAGTAGTCGTTTGTTGAACACCGGGGAGCTGTTTTTT
TRBD1 | TRBJ1-2 | TRBV9 | . | CASSETGTSYGYTF | TGTGCCAGCAGCGAGACAGGGACCTCCTATGGCTACACCTTC
TRBD1 | TRBJ2-7 | TRBV19 | . | CASSKGGSYPEQYF | TGTGCCAGTAGTAAAGGGGGCTCTTACCCCGAGCAGTACTTC
. | TRBJ2-3 | TRBV9 | once | CASSSAPDTQYF | TGTGCCAGCAGCTCTGCCCCAGATACGCAGTATTTT
TRBD1 | TRBJ2-3 | TRBV6-6 | . | CASRGQNTDTQYF | TGTGCCAGCAGGGGACAGAACACAGATACGCAGTATTTT
. | TRBJ1-2 | TRBV5-1 | . | CASSLFAASGYTF | TGCGCCAGCAGCCTATTCGCCGCAAGTGGCTACACCTTC
TRBD1 | TRBJ1-2 | TRBV28 | . | CASSSTGENGYGYTF | TGTGCCAGCAGTTCGACAGGGGAGAACGGTTATGGCTACACCTTC
. | TRBJ1-3 | TRBV30 | . | CAWNRAGGNTIYF | TGTGCCTGGAACAGGGCTGGAGGAAACACCATATATTTT
TRBD2 | TRBJ2-6 | TRBV5-1 | . | CASSWPGRGTSGANVLTF | TGCGCCAGCAGCTGGCCCGGGAGGGGGACTTCTGGGGCCAACGTCCTGACTTTC
TRBD2 | TRBJ2-7 | TRBV7-9 | . | CASSEWGGLLGPYEQYF | TGTGCCAGCAGCGAGTGGGGGGGACTTCTGGGGCCCTACGAGCAGTACTTC
TRBD1 | TRBJ1-2 | TRBV2 | . | CASSGTGLGYTF | TGTGCCAGCAGCGGGACAGGGCTCGGCTACACCTTC
. | TRBJ1-2 | TRBV4-3 | . | CASSQDGGAIGVTSGYTF | TGCGCCAGCAGCCAAGATGGGGGGGCGATAGGGGTGACTAGTGGCTACACCTTC
TRBD2 | TRBJ2-1 | TRBV7-3 | . | CASSYLLAGKNEQFF | TGTGCCAGCAGCTATTTACTAGCGGGTAAGAATGAGCAGTTCTTC
. | TRBJ1-1 | TRBV4-1 | . | CASSQVGPRRNTEAFF | TGCGCCAGCAGCCAAGTAGGTCCCAGGAGGAACACTGAAGCTTTCTTT
. | TRBJ2-5 | TRBV5-1 | . | CASSPRVRAKETQYF | TGCGCCAGCAGCCCTAGGGTTAGGGCGAAAGAGACCCAGTACTTC
. | TRBJ2-4 | TRBV5-1 | . | CASSLGPGDIQYF | TGCGCCAGCAGCTTGGGACCTGGGGACATTCAGTACTTC
. | TRBJ2-5 | TRBV11-3 | . | CASSLGRTEETQYF | TGTGCCAGCAGCTTAGGGCGGACAGAAGAGACCCAGTACTTC
. | TRBJ2-2 | TRBV12-5 | . | CASGPDSFANTGELFF | TGTGCTAGTGGTCCCGACAGCTTCGCGAACACCGGGGAGCTGTTTTTT
. | TRBJ1-2 | TRBV29-1 | many | CSVQLGSVASGYTF | TGCAGCGTTCAACTCGGTTCGGTGGCTAGTGGGTACACCTTC
. | TRBJ2-5 | TRBV5-4 | . | CASSPPGYKMDF | TGTGCCAGCAGCCCTCCGGGGTACAAAATGGACTTC
TRBD2 | TRBJ2-5 | TRBV9 | . | CASSLSGTSPQETQYF | TGTGCCAGCAGCCTCTCCGGGACTAGCCCCCAAGAGACCCAGTACTTC
. | TRBJ2-7 | TRBV2 | . | CASSEARQTYEQYF | TGTGCCAGCAGTGAAGCGCGGCAGACCTACGAGCAGTACTTC
TRBD2 | TRBJ2-1 | TRBV18 | . | CASSPGGGSYNEQFF | TGTGCCAGCTCACCAGGCGGGGGGTCCTACAATGAGCAGTTCTTC
. | TRBJ2-1 | TRBV29-1 | . | CSAAGVNEQFF | TGCAGCGCGGCGGGCGTCAATGAGCAGTTCTTC
TRBD1 | TRBJ2-2 | TRBV7-7 | . | CASSLTGTNTGELFF | TGTGCCAGCAGCCTGACAGGGACAAACACCGGGGAGCTGTTTTTT
. | TRBJ1-1 | TRBV12-5 | . | CASGRTGSDTEAFF | TGTGCTAGTGGGCGCACAGGGTCGGACACTGAAGCTTTCTTT
TRBD1 | TRBJ1-4 | TRBV27 | once | CASSLGTGYATNEKLFF | TGTGCCAGCAGTTTGGGGACAGGGTATGCAACTAATGAAAAACTGTTTTTT
. | TRBJ1-5 | TRBV6-5 | . | CASSEGNQPQHF | TGTGCCAGCAGTGAAGGCAATCAGCCCCAGCATTTT
. | TRBJ1-3 | TRBV18 | medium-sized | CASSPGGLNSGNTIYF | TGTGCCAGCTCACCAGGGGGACTGAACTCTGGAAACACCATATATTTT
TRBD1 | TRBJ1-1 | TRBV6-5 | . | CVSTRGLGTEAFF | TGTGTATCAACCAGGGGGCTCGGCACTGAAGCTTTCTTT
TRBD2 | TRBJ2-2 | TRBV5-1 | . | CASSLTAGDRTGELFF | TGCGCCAGCAGCTTGACCGCGGGAGATCGTACCGGGGAGCTGTTTTTT
. | TRBJ1-6 | TRBV5-6 | once | CASSAGLRSSSPLHF | TGTGCCAGCAGCGCGGGTCTTAGGTCTAGTTCACCCCTCCACTTT
. | TRBJ2-2 | TRBV27 | . | CASRQGRANTGELFF | TGTGCCAGCAGGCAAGGCCGCGCGAACACCGGGGAGCTGTTTTTT
TRBD1 | TRBJ1-5 | TRBV12-5 | . | CASGRDRSNQPQHF | TGTGCTAGTGGTAGGGACAGAAGCAATCAGCCCCAGCATTTT